One and the same sample provided the 12 T cell receptor beta chains below, sequenced in a study of type 1 regulatory T cells. These receptors lack a known antigen. Whole-study results and caveats: Tr1 cells had a more restricted TCR repertoire than non-Tr1 cells.

TCRdb re-derived calls from the reads in MiXCR, one entry per CDR3 protein. The table records roughly 71,000 distinct CDR3 sequences, about 20% of them present only once. Sequenced material: cultured type 1 regulatory T (Tr1) cells, either the whole culture or a sorted fraction (not recorded which). Receptors originate from a human donor in good health.

Many counts were recorded for this clonotype. The rearrangement joins TRBV5-1 to TRBJ2-1; D assignment may be TRBD1 or TRBD2 (7 bases each). The V end lost 3 bases, the J end lost 4 bases, and 14 bases lay between the germline ends. The CDR3 has 15 amino acids. From germline, CDR1 is SGHRS and CDR2 YFSETQ. The DNA of the CDR3 is TGCGCCAGCAGCTATACAGGGGAGGGATACAATGAGCAGTTCTTC. Encoded protein: CASSYTGEGYNEQFF.

At least ten counts were recorded for this clonotype. CDR3 DNA sequence: TGTGCCAGCAGTTTACTTGCCGGCGAGCAGTACTTC. Translated, it gives CASSLLAGEQYF. The chain combines TRBV28 with TRBJ2-7; D unclear. CDR1 is MDHEN and CDR2 is SYDVKM in the germline V gene. Trimming shortened V by 2 bases and J by 6 bases, and 8 bases separated the two germline ends. This CDR3 has 12 amino acids.

This clonotype has only a few counts. This sequence joins TRBV4-3 and TRBJ1-2, with D unclear. The CDR3 has 13 amino acids. Germline-derived CDR1 and CDR2 are LGHNA and YSLEER. The ends were cut back, 0 bases at V and 13 bases at J, with 15 bases in the middle. For the CDR3, the DNA is TGCGCCAGCAGCCAAGATTCCTCCCTTCCTCCCACCTTC. Protein: CASSQDSSLPPTF.

This clonotype turned up a few times. V and J are TRBV12-3 or TRBV12-4 and TRBJ2-1, with no clear D. This CDR3 contains 14 residues. V was clipped by 0 bases and J by 6 bases, with 9 bases between them. The CDR3 region has the DNA TGTGCCAGCAGTTTAGCCAGCCCCACCAATGAGCAGTTCTTC. It yields the protein CASSLASPTNEQFF.

V gene TRBV29-1 combines with J gene TRBJ2-5; weak D call: TRBD1 (6 bases). The CDR3 covers 12 residues. Deletions cut 6 bases from V and 4 bases from J, with 12 bases between. Germline CDR1 is SQVTM and CDR2 is ANQGSEA. CDR3: CSVKQGGETQYF. The CDR3 coding sequence is TGCAGCGTCAAACAGGGTGGAGAGACCCAGTACTTC.

This clonotype showed up just a few times. The chain links TRBV5-5 to TRBJ2-7; TRBD2 is a possible D gene (5 bases). The ends were cut back, 3 bases at V and 0 bases at J, with 10 bases in the middle. Germline lookup yields CDR1 SGHKS and CDR2 YYEKEE (reference sequence). The CDR3 is made up of 14 amino acids. The CDR3 DNA reads as TGTGCCAGCAGCTCCGGGATCAACTCCTACGAGCAGTACTTC. Its translation: CASSSGINSYEQYF.

The chain joins TRBV5-1 to TRBJ2-1; D may be TRBD2 (5 bases). V was trimmed by 4 bases and J by 9 bases, leaving 14 bases between them. Germline V gene data show CDR1 as SGHRS and CDR2 as YFSETQ. There are 13 residues in the CDR3. CDR3 coding DNA: TGCGCCAGCAGCCCGAATGTCGAGGGTGAGCAGTTCTTC. Residues: CASSPNVEGEQFF.

V gene TRBV12-3 or TRBV12-4 combines with J gene TRBJ2-2; 11 bases align to TRBD1. This CDR3 is 15 amino acids long. V lost 8 bases to trimming and J lost 7 bases; unmatched junction nucleotides: 9. CDR3 nucleotides: TGTGCCAGCGGGGACAGGGGGATTTATATCGGGGAGCTGTTTTTT. It is translated as CASGDRGIYIGELFF.

The gene calls are TRBV7-9 and TRBJ2-6; 7 bases are shared with TRBD1. The CDR3 is made up of 15 amino acids. Germline assignment: CDR1 SEHNR and CDR2 FQNEAQ (reference sequence). J lost 3 bases, V lost 5 bases, and 4 bases had no gene match. For the CDR3, the DNA is TGTGCCAGCAGCCAGACAGGGCTTGGGGCCAACGTCCTGACTTTC. Its translation: CASSQTGLGANVLTF.

The chain employs TRBV20-1 and TRBJ1-1; a possible D gene is TRBD1 (5 bases). CDR3 length: 15 amino acids. Germline V CDR1 and CDR2: DFQATT, SNEGSKA (reference sequence). With 1 base removed from V and 1 base from J, the gap between germline ends came to 13 bases. This chain's CDR3 is CSARVLGRGNTEAFF. The CDR3 DNA follows: TGCAGTGCTAGAGTTCTGGGACGGGGGAACACTGAAGCTTTCTTT.

The chain combines TRBV29-1 with TRBJ1-3; D uncertain. Germline V lookup: CDR1 SQVTM, CDR2 ANQGSEA. The CDR3 loop spans 12 amino acids. Trimming left V 3 bases short and J 2 bases short, with 5 bases between. CDR3 in DNA: TGCAGCGTTGAGGAGACTGGAAACACCATATATTTT. Its protein product is CSVEETGNTIYF.

The V and J genes are TRBV5-1 and TRBJ2-7; 10 bases line up with TRBD1. V lost 5 bases, J lost 2 bases, and 4 bases stayed unmatched. CDR1 SGHRS and CDR2 YFSETQ come from the germline V gene. The CDR3 has 14 amino acids. CDR3 region: CASRVGQGTYEQYF. Written as DNA, the CDR3 is TGCGCCAGCAGGGTGGGACAGGGGACCTACGAGCAGTACTTC.